This T cell receptor (beta chain) comes out of a study of blood T cell repertoires in COVID-19. CDR3 size: 13 residues. Libraries were prepared by immunoSEQ multiplex PCR; TCRdb keeps only in-frame clonotypes and omits some of them. The profile shows 200,000 to 250,000 clones, approximately 80% of them singletons. The TCR was taken from a man aged 40-50 years who had recovered from COVID-19. The chain carries TRBV12-3 or TRBV12-4 and TRBJ2-1, with TRBD2 identical over 7 bases. Source material: PBMCs or T cells enriched from blood (not recorded which). The CDR3 region has the DNA TGTGTAATACTAGCGTTTGGCTACAATGAGCAGTTCTTC. This translates into CVILAFGYNEQFF.